The 23 T cell receptor beta chains given below trace back to one sample, sequenced in a study of cytomegalovirus exposure and HLA in healthy donors. 13 Jbeta primers and 60 Vbeta primers were used for the PCR. The data were produced by immunoSEQ multiplex PCR, yet TCRdb's version contains in-frame clones alone and is incomplete. The sample carries about 140,000 clones, 70% to 85% recorded once. The source material was PBMCs. The source of these receptors is a woman aged 55-70 years in good health and CMV-seropositive.

The V gene is TRBV27, the J gene TRBJ2-5; 9 nucleotides align to TRBD1. V lost 2 bases, J lost 2 bases, and 3 bases stayed unmatched. The V gene's germline CDR1 is MNHEY and CDR2 SMNVEV (reference sequence). The CDR3 has 15 amino acids. CDR3 sequence (DNA): TGTGCCAGCAGTTTAGACAGGGGGAAGCAAGAGACCCAGTACTTC. Translating gives CASSLDRGKQETQYF.

The genes are TRBV7-9 and TRBJ2-7; 8 positions agree with TRBD2. Looked up from germline, CDR1 is SEHNR and CDR2 is FQNEAQ (reference sequence). V dropped 1 base and J dropped 6; count of bases not matched to a gene: 5. The CDR3 consists of 14 residues. The CDR3 bases are TGTGCCAGCAGCTTAGGGACTAGCTCCGGCGAGCAGTACTTC. Its protein product is CASSLGTSSGEQYF.

Comment on this clone: Additional DNA sequences in this sample encode the identical CDR3. This chain uses TRBV13 with TRBJ1-1, with a tentative D call TRBD1 (6 bases). V was shortened by 8 bases and J by 1 base, with 14 bases between the two germline ends. Germline CDR1 reads PRHDT; CDR2 reads FYEKMQ (reference sequence). The CDR3 spans 14 residues. Here the CDR3 DNA reads TGTGCCAGCTCCGGGGGGCTTAGGAACACTGAAGCTTTCTTT. Translated, it gives CASSGGLRNTEAFF.

The chain carries TRBV18 and TRBJ2-2; perhaps TRBD2 as D (6 bases). The CDR3 runs 15 residues. Per the germline V gene, CDR1 is KGHSH and CDR2 is LQKENI. Trimming left V 5 bases short and J 5 bases short, with 15 bases between. This CDR3 is CASSVLAATTGELFF. The CDR3 nucleotides are TGTGCCAGCTCAGTCTTAGCGGCCACAACCGGGGAGCTGTTTTTT. The full variable domain, in which reference TRBV18 and TRBJ2-2 provide the parts outside the CDR3, is NAGVMQNPRHLVRRRGQEARLRCSPMKGHSHVYWYRQLPEEGLKFMVYLQKENIIDESGMPKERFSAEFPKEGPSILRIQQVVRGDSAAYFCASSVLAATTGELFFGEGSRLTVL.

The V and J genes are TRBV10-2 and TRBJ1-5; D may be TRBD1 (5 bases). V was shortened by 6 bases and J by 7 bases, with 13 bases between the two germline ends. CDR1 and CDR2 (germline): WSHSY, SAAADI. CDR3 length: 13 residues. This CDR3 is CASRRGMGQPQHF. In DNA, the CDR3 is TGCGCCAGCAGACGGGGGATGGGCCAGCCCCAGCATTTT.

V usage is TRBV27 and J usage is TRBJ2-3; maybe TRBD2 (5 bases). CDR1 MNHEY and CDR2 SMNVEV come from the germline V gene (reference sequence). CDR3 length equals 14 residues. The germline V and J ends were trimmed by 6 bases and 3 bases, with 13 bases remaining between them. Here the CDR3 DNA reads TGTGCCAGCAGCGAGGGAGTCTGGACAGATACGCAGTATTTT. As protein: CASSEGVWTDTQYF.

The V call is TRBV28, the J call TRBJ2-3; D ambiguous. CDR1 and CDR2 from the germline V gene are MDHEN and SYDVKM. V was shortened by 5 bases and J by 0 bases, with 6 bases between the two germline ends. The CDR3 covers 13 residues. In DNA form, the CDR3 reads TGTGCCAGCAGTCTCTCTAGCACAGATACGCAGTATTTT. As protein: CASSLSSTDTQYF.

This sequence joins TRBV6-4 and TRBJ2-2; a possible D gene is TRBD2 (6 bases). The CDR3 sequence is 14 residues long. CDR1 is MRHNA, CDR2 SNTAGT, per germline. Deletions cut 3 bases from V and 6 bases from J, with 11 bases between. The CDR3: CASSEAGTAGELFF. CDR3 nucleotides: TGTGCCAGCAGTGAGGCAGGGACTGCCGGGGAGCTGTTTTTT.

In its sample, this clone was seen a few times. The V gene is TRBV9, the J gene TRBJ1-2, with D perhaps TRBD1 (5 bases). The length of the CDR3 is 15 residues. V lost 3 bases to trimming and J lost 0 bases, with 12 bases between them. The germline CDR1 and CDR2 sequences are SGDLS and YYNGEE. CDR3 protein: CASSETASTNYGYTF. The CDR3 DNA reads TGTGCCAGCAGCGAGACAGCCTCTACTAACTATGGCTACACCTTC.

This chain uses TRBV10-3 with TRBJ1-1; D is undetermined. Germline loops: CDR1 ENHRY, CDR2 SYGVKD. The CDR3 has 12 residues. The V and J ends lost 3 bases and 3 bases respectively, with 5 bases between them. The CDR3 DNA reads as TGTGCCATCAGTGAAGAGTACACTGAAGCTTTCTTT. The encoded protein is CAISEEYTEAFF.

This chain connects TRBV4-2 to TRBJ1-5; TRBD1 agrees at 12 bases. From germline, CDR1 is LGHNA and CDR2 YNFKEQ. The V gene end was trimmed by 4 bases and the J gene end by 6 bases; junction bases not matched to a gene: 4. The CDR3 is 15 amino acids. This CDR3 is CASSRGQGAVQPQHF. The DNA of the CDR3 is TGTGCCAGCAGCCGGGGACAGGGGGCGGTTCAGCCCCAGCATTTT.

This chain links TRBV27 with TRBJ2-3, with TRBD1 identical over 8 bases. Germline CDR1 and CDR2: MNHEY and SMNVEV (reference sequence). The CDR3 is made up of 16 amino acids. V gave up 4 bases and J gave up 4 bases; unmatched junction bases: 10. The CDR3 loop reads CASSWDRSVPADTQYF. The CDR3 nucleotides read TGTGCCAGCAGTTGGGACAGGTCCGTTCCCGCAGATACGCAGTATTTT.

The chain joins TRBV28 to TRBJ2-7; 7 nucleotides line up with TRBD1. The germline gives CDR1 MDHEN, CDR2 SYDVKM. CDR3 size: 14 residues. V shed 5 bases and J 2 bases; nucleotides not matched to a gene: 6. The CDR3 loop reads CASSRWDRTYEQYF. Written as DNA, the CDR3 is TGTGCCAGCAGTCGGTGGGACAGAACCTACGAGCAGTACTTC.

This chain links TRBV9 with TRBJ2-1, with 9 bases matching TRBD2. This CDR3 contains 15 residues. CDR1 is SGDLS and CDR2 is YYNGEE in the germline V gene. The junction had 7 bases not matched to a gene; V was cut back by 7 bases and J by 2 bases. CDR3 sequence: CASGLSGSPYNEQFF. The CDR3 nucleotides are TGTGCCAGCGGACTTAGCGGGAGCCCCTACAATGAGCAGTTCTTC.

This CDR3 is CASSLMAGGTGELFF. The CDR3 bases are TGTGCCAGCAGCTTAATGGCCGGGGGCACCGGGGAGCTGTTTTTT. The chain links TRBV7-3 to TRBJ2-2; D might be TRBD2 (6 bases). Trimming removed 1 base from V and 4 bases from J, with 10 bases in between. The CDR3 extends over 15 amino acids. Germline CDR1 is SGHTA and CDR2 is FQGTGA.

The gene calls are TRBV11-2 and TRBJ1-1; possible D gene TRBD1, 6 bases. Germline assignment: CDR1 SGHAT and CDR2 FQNNGV. V gave up 1 base and J gave up 6 bases, with 12 bases separating them. This CDR3 comprises 14 residues. CDR3 sequence reads: CASSLVQGQAEAFF. DNA for the CDR3: TGTGCCAGCAGCTTAGTCCAGGGGCAAGCTGAAGCTTTCTTT.

This chain links TRBV9 with TRBJ2-5; 9 nucleotides agree with TRBD2. The CDR3 has 16 residues. V lost 0 bases, J lost 1 base, and 4 bases stayed unmatched. Germline CDR1 is SGDLS and CDR2 is YYNGEE. CDR3 region: CASSVGASGAQETQYF. The CDR3 region has the DNA TGTGCCAGCAGCGTAGGGGCTAGCGGGGCCCAAGAGACCCAGTACTTC.

V and J are TRBV11-3 and TRBJ2-5; TRBD1 might be the D (6 bases). Trimming shortened V by 2 bases and J by 4 bases, and 11 bases separated the two germline ends. Germline loops: CDR1 SGHNT, CDR2 YENEEA. The CDR3 consists of 14 residues. The CDR3 coding sequence is TGTGCCAGCAGCTTAACAGGGAGACGAGAGACCCAGTACTTC. As protein: CASSLTGRRETQYF.

This clone has only one observation. V gene TRBV19 combines with J gene TRBJ1-2; weak D call: TRBD1 (5 bases). CDR1 is LNHDA, CDR2 SQIVND, per germline (reference sequence). Trimming shortened V by 4 bases and J by 6 bases, and 12 bases separated the two germline ends. The CDR3 has 13 residues. The CDR3 bases are TGTGCCAGTAGTACAGGGATGCGTGATGGCTACACCTTC. It codes for CASSTGMRDGYTF.

CDR3 coding DNA: TGTGCCAGCGTTTCCCTTCCGGGAGGGGGAAACGAGCAGTACTTC. Its translation is CASVSLPGGGNEQYF. The rearrangement joins TRBV2 to TRBJ2-7; 8 bases are a match to TRBD2. The germline V gene encodes CDR1 SNHLY and CDR2 FYNNEI. The J segment lost 5 bases and the V segment lost 8 bases, leaving 14 bases of the junction unmatched. The CDR3 loop spans 15 amino acids.

V and J are TRBV27 and TRBJ1-4; possibly TRBD1 for D (5 bases). Trimming removed 5 bases from V and 3 bases from J, with 13 bases in between. This CDR3 has 15 residues. The germline gives CDR1 MNHEY, CDR2 SMNVEV (reference sequence). In nucleotides, the CDR3 is TGTGCCAGCAGTGTAGGGGTAGGGGCTAATGAAAAACTGTTTTTT. Residues: CASSVGVGANEKLFF. Supplemented by reference TRBV27 and TRBJ1-4, the full variable domain reads EAQVTQNPRYLITVTGKKLTVTCSQNMNHEYMSWYRQDPGLGLRQIYYSMNVEVTDKGDVPEGYKVSRKEKRNFPLILESPSPNQTSLYFCASSVGVGANEKLFFGSGTQLSVL.

This chain links TRBV19 with TRBJ2-6; 9 nucleotides line up with TRBD1. This CDR3 is 15 amino acids long. V was pared by 4 bases and J by 6 bases, with 4 bases of the junction left unmatched. From germline, CDR1 is LNHDA and CDR2 SQIVND (reference sequence). The CDR3 bases are TGTGCCAGTAGTACCGGGACAGGGAAGGCCAACGTCCTGACTTTC. Its protein is CASSTGTGKANVLTF.

The chain recombines TRBV6-6 with TRBJ2-5; 7 positions agree with TRBD1. Near its end, the DNA agrees better with TRBJ2-7, so the J call may be wrong. The CDR3 runs to 13 residues. Germline V gene lookup returns CDR1 MNHNY and CDR2 SVGAGI (reference sequence). CDR3: CASSSDRVYEQYF. The DNA of the CDR3 is TGTGCCAGCAGCTCAGACAGGGTTTACGAGCAGTACTTC.